These T cell receptor beta chains were read from a single sample in a study of beta chain features in type 1 diabetes. The data were produced by immunoSEQ multiplex PCR, yet TCRdb's version contains in-frame clones alone and is incomplete. There are more than 250,000 clones in the sample; over 11% occur only once, and over 0.015% lies in the top ten. The sequencing sample was made of naive CD4+ T cells from blood. Receptor source: a man aged 25-45 years with type 1 diabetes. Each CDR3 is given with its conserved first and last residue. A D gene is named only where the DNA matches it firmly. Not every row has a clone size; where given, it reads once, few, many or a size class.

j_call,clone_size,d_call,v_call,cdr3_nt,cdr3_aa
TRBJ1-2,-,-,TRBV20-1,TGCAGTGCTAGTCCAGGGCTCGGCTACACCTTC,CSASPGLGYTF
TRBJ2-7,-,-,TRBV7-2,TGTGCCAGCAGCCCCCGACAGGGACTGTCCTACGAGCAGTACTTC,CASSPRQGLSYEQYF
TRBJ2-7,few,-,TRBV19,TGTGCCAGTAGATCAGTACAGACCGTCCCCTACGAGCAGTACTTC,CASRSVQTVPYEQYF
TRBJ1-1,few,-,TRBV29-1,TGCAGCGTGGATAGGACTATGAACACTGAAGCTTTCTTT,CSVDRTMNTEAFF
TRBJ2-7,few,TRBD1,TRBV5-1,TGCGCCAGCAGCCCCGGGACAGGGGGCGACGAGCAGTACTTC,CASSPGTGGDEQYF
TRBJ2-7,-,-,TRBV6-1,TGTGCCAGCAGCCTTGGCGGCGAGCAGTACTTC,CASSLGGEQYF
TRBJ2-6,-,-,TRBV27,TGTGCCAGCAGTCCCCGGGTGGGCTCTGGGGCCAACGTCCTGACTTTC,CASSPRVGSGANVLTF
TRBJ2-5,few,TRBD2,TRBV30,TGTGCCTGGAGTATGGGGGGGATAGTTGGGACCCAGTACTTC,CAWSMGGIVGTQYF
TRBJ2-1,once,-,TRBV6-1,TGTGCCAGCAGTGAATGGGCCTCGCTATTCTTC,CASSEWASLFF
TRBJ2-1,few,-,TRBV14,TGTGCCAGCAGCCAAGATGTGGCGGTGACTTACAATAAGCAGTTCTTC,CASSQDVAVTYNKQFF
TRBJ2-2,-,-,TRBV28,TGTGCCAGCAGTTCCCCAGGGACGAACACCGGGGAGCTGTTTTTT,CASSSPGTNTGELFF
TRBJ2-5,-,TRBD2,TRBV19,TGTGCCAGTAGTGTTCGGGGCGCGGGGGAAGAGACCCAGTACTTC,CASSVRGAGEETQYF
TRBJ2-3,few,-,TRBV7-6,TGTGCCAGCAGCTTAGCGACAGGCACAGATACGCAGTATTTT,CASSLATGTDTQYF
TRBJ2-5,few,-,TRBV11-2,TGTGCCAGCAGCTTAAGCGGGCAGGCAGCGGAGACCCAGTACTTC,CASSLSGQAAETQYF
TRBJ1-2,-,-,TRBV29-1,TGCAGCGTGAAGGGGTCCAGCTATGGCTACACCTTC,CSVKGSSYGYTF
TRBJ2-5,few,-,TRBV30,TGTGCCTGGAGCCCTACGACTAGTCAGGAGACCCAGTACTTC,CAWSPTTSQETQYF
TRBJ2-2,-,-,TRBV5-1,TGCGCCAGCAGCGCAGGGGTTGGTAGCACCGGGGAGCTGTTTTTT,CASSAGVGSTGELFF
TRBJ2-1,-,-,TRBV7-2,TGTGCCAGCAGCTTGAGATCCTCCGGGATCAATGAGCAGTTCTTC,CASSLRSSGINEQFF
TRBJ2-1,few,TRBD2,TRBV9,TGTGCCAGCAGCTTACTAGCGGGAGGGCCCTCCTACAATGAGCAGTTCTTC,CASSLLAGGPSYNEQFF
TRBJ2-7,few,TRBD1,TRBV5-1,TGCGCCAGCAGCGTACCGGGACAGACCTACGAGCAGTACTTC,CASSVPGQTYEQYF
TRBJ2-7,few,TRBD1,TRBV5-4,TGTGCCAGCAGCTTGACAGGGGGCGTCCACGAGCAGTACTTC,CASSLTGGVHEQYF
TRBJ2-7,few,-,TRBV25-1,TGTGCCAGCAGTGCGAACAGGTACGAGCAGTACTTC,CASSANRYEQYF
TRBJ2-4,-,-,TRBV5-1,TGCGCCAGCAGCCCCGACATTAGCAAAAACATTCAGTACTTC,CASSPDISKNIQYF
TRBJ2-7,-,TRBD1,TRBV5-4,TGTGCCAGCAGCTCGGCGGGACAGGGCCCCTACGAGCAGTACTTC,CASSSAGQGPYEQYF
TRBJ2-7,-,TRBD1,TRBV5-1,TGCGCCAGCAGCTTAGCGGGACAGGGGGACGAGCAGTACTTC,CASSLAGQGDEQYF
TRBJ2-7,few,-,TRBV13,TGTGCCAGCAGTACCTCATCAGTGGGAGCTTGGGAGCAGTACTTC,CASSTSSVGAWEQYF
TRBJ1-2,-,TRBD1,TRBV28,TGTGCCACCCAGGGGGGTAACCTCTATGGCTACACCTTC,CATQGGNLYGYTF
TRBJ2-6,few,-,TRBV7-3,TGTGCCAGCAGTTTCGTGGGCAGAACCTCTGGGGCCAACGTCCTGACTTTC,CASSFVGRTSGANVLTF
TRBJ2-5,-,TRBD2,TRBV25-1,TGTGCCAGCAGCCCCATAGGGACTAGCGGAACCGGGGAGACCCAGTACTTC,CASSPIGTSGTGETQYF
TRBJ1-1,-,-,TRBV29-1,TGCAGCGTCTCGACAGATATGAACACTGAAGCTTTCTTT,CSVSTDMNTEAFF
TRBJ2-7,-,-,TRBV7-2,TGTGCCAGCAGCATCGGGACTTCCTACGAGCAGTACTTC,CASSIGTSYEQYF
TRBJ2-7,few,TRBD2,TRBV7-2,TGTGCCAGCACCGGGACTAGCGGTTACGAGCAGTACTTC,CASTGTSGYEQYF
TRBJ1-4,few,-,TRBV29-1,TGCAGCGCTGGGGAGTTGGGTTCGGCTAATGAAAAACTGTTTTTT,CSAGELGSANEKLFF
TRBJ1-1,-,-,TRBV5-4,TGTGCCAGCAGCTTAGGCGGACAGACCATGAACACTGAAGCTTTCTTT,CASSLGGQTMNTEAFF
TRBJ2-1,-,TRBD2,TRBV14,TGTGCCAGCAGCCAAGACCCCAAGGGTCAAGCGGGAGGCCTCTCCTACAATGAGCAGTTCTTC,CASSQDPKGQAGGLSYNEQFF